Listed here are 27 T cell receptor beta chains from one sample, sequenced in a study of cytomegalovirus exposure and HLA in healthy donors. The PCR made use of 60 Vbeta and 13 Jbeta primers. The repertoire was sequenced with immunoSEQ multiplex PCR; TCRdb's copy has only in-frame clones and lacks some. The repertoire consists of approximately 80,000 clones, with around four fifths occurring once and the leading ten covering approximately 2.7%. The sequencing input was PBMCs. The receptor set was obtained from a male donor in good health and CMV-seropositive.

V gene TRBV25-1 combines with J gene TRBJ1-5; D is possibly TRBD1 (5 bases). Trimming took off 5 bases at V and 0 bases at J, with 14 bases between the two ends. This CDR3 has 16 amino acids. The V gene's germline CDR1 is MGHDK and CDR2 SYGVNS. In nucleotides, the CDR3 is TGTGCCAGCAGTTTTTCAACCGACAGTAGCAATCAGCCCCAGCATTTT. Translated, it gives CASSFSTDSSNQPQHF.

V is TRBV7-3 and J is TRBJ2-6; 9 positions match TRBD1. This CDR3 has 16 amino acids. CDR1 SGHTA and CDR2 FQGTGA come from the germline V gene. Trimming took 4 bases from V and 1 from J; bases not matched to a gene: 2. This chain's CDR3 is CASSWTGVSGANVLTF. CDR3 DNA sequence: TGTGCCAGCAGCTGGACAGGGGTGTCTGGGGCCAACGTCCTGACTTTC.

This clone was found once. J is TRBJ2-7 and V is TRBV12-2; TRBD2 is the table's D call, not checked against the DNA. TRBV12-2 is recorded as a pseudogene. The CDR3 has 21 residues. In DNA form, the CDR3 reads TGTGCAAGTCGCTTAGTCCACCTCGGCAGACGACTAGCGGGCGACTCCTACGAGCAGTACTTC. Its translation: CASRLVHLGRRLAGDSYEQYF.

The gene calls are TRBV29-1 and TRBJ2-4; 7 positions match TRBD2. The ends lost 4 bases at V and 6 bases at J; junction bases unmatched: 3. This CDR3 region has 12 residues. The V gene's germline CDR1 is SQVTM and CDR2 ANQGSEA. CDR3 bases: TGCAGCGTTGTAGGGGAGGGAAACATTCAGTACTTC. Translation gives CSVVGEGNIQYF.

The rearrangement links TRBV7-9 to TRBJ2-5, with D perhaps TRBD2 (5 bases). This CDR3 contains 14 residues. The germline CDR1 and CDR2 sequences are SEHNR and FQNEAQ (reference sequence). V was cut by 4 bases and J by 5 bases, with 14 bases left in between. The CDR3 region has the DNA TGTGCCAGCAGCTCCCCTTGGGAGCGGGAGACCCAGTACTTC. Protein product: CASSSPWERETQYF.

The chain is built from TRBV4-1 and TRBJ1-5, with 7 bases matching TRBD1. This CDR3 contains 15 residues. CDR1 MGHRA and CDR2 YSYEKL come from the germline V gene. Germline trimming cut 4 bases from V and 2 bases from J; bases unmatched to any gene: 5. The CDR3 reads CASSRTTGGNQPQHF. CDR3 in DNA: TGCGCCAGCAGCCGAACAACAGGGGGCAATCAGCCCCAGCATTTT.

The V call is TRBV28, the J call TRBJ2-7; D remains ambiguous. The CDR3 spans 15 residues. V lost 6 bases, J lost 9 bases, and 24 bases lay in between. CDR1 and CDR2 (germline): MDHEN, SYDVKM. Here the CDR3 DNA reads TGTGCCAGCAGCCCCCAAAAGGCCTCCACGGAGTGGCAGTACTTC. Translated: CASSPQKASTEWQYF.

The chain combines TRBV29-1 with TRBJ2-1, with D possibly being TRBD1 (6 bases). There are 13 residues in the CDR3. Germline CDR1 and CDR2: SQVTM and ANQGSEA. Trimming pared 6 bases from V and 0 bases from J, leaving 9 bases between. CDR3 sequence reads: CSVDRSSYNEQFF. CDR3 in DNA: TGCAGCGTCGACAGGAGCTCCTACAATGAGCAGTTCTTC.

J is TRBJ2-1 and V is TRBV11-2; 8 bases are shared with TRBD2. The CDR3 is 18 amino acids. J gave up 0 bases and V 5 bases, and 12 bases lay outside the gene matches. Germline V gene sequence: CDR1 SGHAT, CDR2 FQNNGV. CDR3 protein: CASSATLAGASSYNEQFF. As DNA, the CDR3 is TGTGCCAGCAGCGCTACTCTAGCGGGCGCGAGCTCCTACAATGAGCAGTTCTTC.

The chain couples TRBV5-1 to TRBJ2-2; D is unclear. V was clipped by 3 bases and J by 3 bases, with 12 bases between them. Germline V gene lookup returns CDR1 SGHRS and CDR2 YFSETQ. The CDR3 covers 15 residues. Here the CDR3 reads CASSSSGQYTGELFF. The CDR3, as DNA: TGCGCCAGCAGCTCTTCAGGCCAATACACCGGGGAGCTGTTTTTT.

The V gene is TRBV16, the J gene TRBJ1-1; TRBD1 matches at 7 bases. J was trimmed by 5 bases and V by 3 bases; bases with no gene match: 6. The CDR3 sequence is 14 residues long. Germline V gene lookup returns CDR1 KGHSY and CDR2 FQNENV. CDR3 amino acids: CASSHDRVRTEAFF. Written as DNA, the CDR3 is TGTGCCAGCAGCCACGACAGGGTAAGGACTGAAGCTTTCTTT.

The CDR3 spells CASSQGGRGQETQYF. CDR3 sequence (DNA): TGCGCCAGCAGCCAAGGGGGAAGGGGGCAAGAGACCCAGTACTTC. The V gene is TRBV4-1, the J gene TRBJ2-5; TRBD1 might be the D (6 bases). Germline lookup yields CDR1 MGHRA and CDR2 YSYEKL. V was trimmed by 1 base and J by 2 bases, leaving 11 bases between them. The CDR3 extends over 15 amino acids.

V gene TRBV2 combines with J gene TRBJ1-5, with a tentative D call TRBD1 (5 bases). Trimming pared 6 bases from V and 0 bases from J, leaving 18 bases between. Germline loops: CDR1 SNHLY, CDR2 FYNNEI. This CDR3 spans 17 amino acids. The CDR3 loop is CASRIGLRQFSNQPQHF. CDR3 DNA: TGTGCCAGCAGAATAGGTCTTAGACAGTTTAGCAATCAGCCCCAGCATTTT.

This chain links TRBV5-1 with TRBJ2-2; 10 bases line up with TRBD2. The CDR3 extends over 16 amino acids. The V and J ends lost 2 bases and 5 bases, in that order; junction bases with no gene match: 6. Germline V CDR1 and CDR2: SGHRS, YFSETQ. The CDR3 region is CASSLIGLADTGELFF. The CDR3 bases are TGCGCCAGCAGCTTAATTGGACTAGCGGATACCGGGGAGCTGTTTTTT.

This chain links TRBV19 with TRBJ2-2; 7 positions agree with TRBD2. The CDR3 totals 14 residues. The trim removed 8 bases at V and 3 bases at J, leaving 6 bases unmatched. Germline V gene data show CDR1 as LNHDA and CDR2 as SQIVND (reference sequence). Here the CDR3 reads CASCAGAYTGELFF. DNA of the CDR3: TGTGCCAGTTGTGCGGGAGCTTACACCGGGGAGCTGTTTTTT. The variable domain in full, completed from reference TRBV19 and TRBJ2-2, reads DGGITQSPKYLFRKEGQNVTLSCEQNLNHDAMYWYRQDPGQGLRLIYYSQIVNDFQKGDIAEGYSVSREKKESFPLTVTSAQKNPTAFYLCASCAGAYTGELFFGEGSRLTVL.

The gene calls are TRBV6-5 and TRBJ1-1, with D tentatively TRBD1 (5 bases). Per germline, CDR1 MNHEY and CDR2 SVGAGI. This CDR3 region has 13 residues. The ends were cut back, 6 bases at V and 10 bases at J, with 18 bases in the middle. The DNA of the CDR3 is TGTGCCAGCAGGCCTCAGGGAAATTTCGTAGCTTTCTTT. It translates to CASRPQGNFVAFF.

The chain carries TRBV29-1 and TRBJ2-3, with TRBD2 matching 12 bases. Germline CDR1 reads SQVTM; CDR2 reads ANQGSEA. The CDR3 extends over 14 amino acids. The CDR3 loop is CSARLAGVSDTQYF. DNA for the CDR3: TGCAGTGCTAGACTAGCGGGAGTATCAGATACGCAGTATTTT.

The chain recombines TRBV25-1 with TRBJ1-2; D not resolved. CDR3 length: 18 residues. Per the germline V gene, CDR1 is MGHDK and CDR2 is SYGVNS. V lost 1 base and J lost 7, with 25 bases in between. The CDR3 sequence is CASSESGVLAYRGGGYTF. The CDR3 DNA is TGTGCCAGCAGTGAATCTGGCGTGCTGGCGTACCGAGGAGGTGGCTACACCTTC.

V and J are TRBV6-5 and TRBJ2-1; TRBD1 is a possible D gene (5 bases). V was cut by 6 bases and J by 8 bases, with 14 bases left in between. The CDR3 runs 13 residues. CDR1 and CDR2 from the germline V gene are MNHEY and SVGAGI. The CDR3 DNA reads TGTGCCAGCAGAAAACAGGCTTGGGATGAGCAGTTCTTC. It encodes CASRKQAWDEQFF.

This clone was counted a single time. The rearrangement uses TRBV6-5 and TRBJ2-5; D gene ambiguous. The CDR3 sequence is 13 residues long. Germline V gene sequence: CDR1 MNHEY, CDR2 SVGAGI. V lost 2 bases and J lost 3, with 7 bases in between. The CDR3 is CASSYGQKETQYF. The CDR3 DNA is TGTGCCAGCAGTTACGGGCAGAAAGAGACCCAGTACTTC.

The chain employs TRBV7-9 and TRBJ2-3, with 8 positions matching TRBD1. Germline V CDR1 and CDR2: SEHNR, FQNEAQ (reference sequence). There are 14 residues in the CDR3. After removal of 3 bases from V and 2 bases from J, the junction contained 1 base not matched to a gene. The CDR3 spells CASSLDRDTDTQYF. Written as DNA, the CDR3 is TGTGCCAGCAGCTTGGACAGGGACACAGATACGCAGTATTTT.

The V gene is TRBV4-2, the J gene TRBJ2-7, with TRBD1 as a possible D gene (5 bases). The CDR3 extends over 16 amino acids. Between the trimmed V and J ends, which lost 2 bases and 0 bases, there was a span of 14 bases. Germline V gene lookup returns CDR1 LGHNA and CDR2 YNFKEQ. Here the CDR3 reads CASSQNFQGPSYEQYF. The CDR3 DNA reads TGTGCCAGCAGCCAAAACTTCCAGGGCCCCTCCTACGAGCAGTACTTC.

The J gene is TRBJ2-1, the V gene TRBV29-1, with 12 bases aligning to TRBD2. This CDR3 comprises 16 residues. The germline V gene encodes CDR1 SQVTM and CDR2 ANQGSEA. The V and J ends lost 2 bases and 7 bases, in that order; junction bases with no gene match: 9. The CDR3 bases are TGCAGCGTTGAATGGGGTTCTAGCGGGAGGGGGAATGAGCAGTTCTTC. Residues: CSVEWGSSGRGNEQFF.

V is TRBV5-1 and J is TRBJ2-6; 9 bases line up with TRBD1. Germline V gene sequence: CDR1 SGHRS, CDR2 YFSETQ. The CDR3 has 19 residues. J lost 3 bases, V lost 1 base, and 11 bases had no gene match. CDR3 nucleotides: TGCGCCAGCAGCTTGTCCGGGACAGGGTTTTTAGGTGGGGCCAACGTCCTGACTTTC. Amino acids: CASSLSGTGFLGGANVLTF.

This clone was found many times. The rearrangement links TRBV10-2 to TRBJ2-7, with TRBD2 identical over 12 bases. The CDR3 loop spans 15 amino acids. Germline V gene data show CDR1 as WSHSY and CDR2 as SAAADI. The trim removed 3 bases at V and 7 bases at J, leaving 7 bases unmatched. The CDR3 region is CASSDLAGGPGEQYF. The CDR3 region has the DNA TGCGCCAGCAGTGACCTAGCGGGAGGGCCAGGGGAGCAGTACTTC.

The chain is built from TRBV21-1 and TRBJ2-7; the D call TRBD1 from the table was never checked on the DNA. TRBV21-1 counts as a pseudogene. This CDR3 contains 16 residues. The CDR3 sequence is CASTDRNRGRAYEQYF. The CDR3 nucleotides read TGTGCCAGCACCGACCGGAACAGGGGCAGGGCCTACGAGCAGTACTTC.

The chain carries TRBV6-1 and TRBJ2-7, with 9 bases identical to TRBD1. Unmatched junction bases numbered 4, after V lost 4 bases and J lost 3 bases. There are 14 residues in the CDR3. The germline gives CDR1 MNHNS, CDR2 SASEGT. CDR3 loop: CASSAGTGFYEQYF. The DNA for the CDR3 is TGTGCCAGCAGTGCAGGGACAGGGTTCTACGAGCAGTACTTC.